Listed here are 8 T cell receptor beta chains from one sample, sequenced in a study of technical replicates of blood from several donors. Method: immunoSEQ multiplex PCR; TCRdb's copy keeps in-frame clones and lacks some. The sample contains some 87,000 clones, around 96% of which appear only once. Material: T cells isolated from PBMCs. These receptors originate from a human donor in good health.

The rearrangement uses TRBV6-1 and TRBJ2-3, with 8 bases lining up with TRBD2. Per the germline V gene, CDR1 is MNHNS and CDR2 is SASEGT. V trimming: 3 bases; J trimming: 2 bases; junction bases outside the gene matches: 1. This CDR3 is 14 amino acids long. This CDR3 is CASSDSGITDTQYF. For the CDR3, the DNA is TGTGCCAGCAGTGATAGCGGGATCACAGATACGCAGTATTTT.

This rearrangement joins TRBV5-1 to TRBJ2-7; D gene ambiguous. V shed 0 bases and J shed 3 bases, with 10 bases lying between them. Germline CDR1 and CDR2: SGHRS and YFSETQ. The CDR3 spans 14 residues. CDR3 region: CASSLGRVSYEQYF. The DNA for the CDR3 is TGCGCCAGCAGCTTGGGACGGGTAAGCTACGAGCAGTACTTC.

The V and J genes are TRBV6-5 and TRBJ1-1; 8 positions agree with TRBD1. V gave up 5 bases and J gave up 10 bases; unmatched junction bases: 9. CDR1 is MNHEY, CDR2 SVGAGI, per germline. The CDR3 extends over 13 amino acids. CDR3 sequence (DNA): TGTGCCAGCAGTGACAGGGGAGGTTTCGCAGCTTTCTTT. Its protein product is CASSDRGGFAAFF.

The V call is TRBV29-1, the J call TRBJ2-1; D gene unclear. The CDR3 has 14 residues. The germline V gene encodes CDR1 SQVTM and CDR2 ANQGSEA. Trimming cost V 3 bases and J 0 bases, with 9 bases left between them. The CDR3 bases are TGCAGCGTTGAGAGCCGGAGCTCCTACAATGAGCAGTTCTTC. Translating gives CSVESRSSYNEQFF.

V gene TRBV7-9 combines with J gene TRBJ2-5, with D uncertain. The CDR3 length is 12 residues. V lost 2 bases, J lost 5 bases, and 6 bases lay in between. Per germline, CDR1 SEHNR and CDR2 FQNEAQ (reference sequence). CDR3 bases: TGTGCCAGCAGCTTAACGGAGGAGACCCAGTACTTC. It yields the protein CASSLTEETQYF.

The J gene is TRBJ1-5, the V gene TRBV4-1; a weak D match, TRBD1 (5 bases). CDR3 size: 16 residues. CDR1 is MGHRA, CDR2 YSYEKL, per germline. Trimming took off 0 bases at V and 4 bases at J, with 13 bases between the two ends. CDR3 amino acids: CASSQDWRTINQPQHF. In nucleotides, the CDR3 is TGCGCCAGCAGCCAAGATTGGCGGACAATAAATCAGCCCCAGCATTTT.

This sequence joins TRBV19 and TRBJ1-2, with D tentatively TRBD1 (5 bases). The CDR3 length is 15 residues. The V gene's germline CDR1 is LNHDA and CDR2 SQIVND (reference sequence). V dropped 3 bases and J dropped 4 bases, with 15 bases sitting between them. In DNA form, the CDR3 reads TGTGCCAGTAGTATGGGGGGGTCCCTCCTCTATGGCTACACCTTC. It encodes CASSMGGSLLYGYTF.

The rearrangement joins TRBV2 to TRBJ2-1; the match to TRBD2 covers 11 bases. The germline V gene encodes CDR1 SNHLY and CDR2 FYNNEI. V lost 10 bases, J lost 6 bases, and 2 bases stayed unmatched. There are 12 residues in the CDR3. The DNA for the CDR3 is TGTGCCACTCTAGCGGGAGGCAATGAGCAGTTCTTC. It specifies CATLAGGNEQFF.